The rows below give T cell receptor beta chains drawn from one sample of a study of blood T cell repertoires in COVID-19. This table comes from immunoSEQ multiplex PCR, and its TCRdb copy is limited to in-frame clones, with some not included. The sample lists about 300,000 clones; nearly 90% were seen once. The specimen sequenced was peripheral blood. Every receptor here comes from a young woman with COVID-19, enrolled during active disease. CDR3s include the opening cysteine and the closing phenylalanine or tryptophan. The D gene is left open where the match is weak. The size of a clone is reported for some rows only, either as once, few or many, or as a class for expanded clones.

clone_size | d_call | j_call | v_call | cdr3_nt | cdr3_aa
. | . | TRBJ1-4 | TRBV5-1 | TGCGCCAGCAGGGCTGGGACAAGTAATGAAAAACTGTTTTTT | CASRAGTSNEKLFF
. | . | TRBJ2-1 | TRBV6-5 | TGTGCCAGCAGTTACTCGGCAGACAATGAGCAGTTCTTC | CASSYSADNEQFF
. | . | TRBJ1-6 | TRBV6-1 | TGTGCCAGCAGTGAAGTGGGGGGGCCGGAGTCACCCCTCCACTTT | CASSEVGGPESPLHF
. | TRBD2 | TRBJ2-1 | TRBV25-1 | TGTGCCAGCAGTGACTCGCGGGGGGGCCGGGGTGAGCAGTTCTTC | CASSDSRGGRGEQFF
. | TRBD1 | TRBJ1-6 | TRBV14 | TGTGCCAGCAGTCCGGACAGGGGGCAGTCACCCCTCCACTTT | CASSPDRGQSPLHF
. | TRBD2 | TRBJ2-1 | TRBV19 | TGTGCCAGTAGTATTTCCAGCGGGGGGGACTCCTACAATGAGCAGTTCTTC | CASSISSGGDSYNEQFF
few | TRBD1 | TRBJ2-7 | TRBV4-2 | TGTGCCAGCAGCCCCACCACCCTGCGACAGGGTAGCGACGAGCAGTACTTC | CASSPTTLRQGSDEQYF
. | TRBD2 | TRBJ2-5 | TRBV19 | TGTGCCAGTTCCCAGCGGGGGCAAGAGACCCAGTACTTC | CASSQRGQETQYF
. | TRBD2 | TRBJ2-2 | TRBV3-1/TRBV3-2 | TGTGCCAGCAGCCAAGTATCTAGCGGGGAACTCGGGGAGCTGTTTTTT | CASSQVSSGELGELFF
few | . | TRBJ1-5 | TRBV3-1/TRBV3-2 | TGTGCCAGCAGCCAAAGTAGAAGCAATCAGCCCCAGCATTTT | CASSQSRSNQPQHF
. | TRBD2 | TRBJ2-1 | TRBV11-3 | TGTGCCAGCAGCCCCACGAGCGGGGGGACCTACAATGAGCAGTTCTTC | CASSPTSGGTYNEQFF
. | . | TRBJ1-5 | TRBV15 | TGTGCCACCAGCAGAGATGGTACAGGGTCCGAGGCCCAGCATTTT | CATSRDGTGSEAQHF
. | . | TRBJ1-2 | TRBV5-1 | TGCGCCAGCAGCCCAGGGGAGCCAACGGGTGGCTACACCTTC | CASSPGEPTGGYTF
once | . | TRBJ1-5 | TRBV3-1/TRBV3-2 | TGTGCCAGCAGCCAAGGACCGCAGGTATCAAATCAGCCCCAGCATTTT | CASSQGPQVSNQPQHF
. | TRBD1 | TRBJ2-5 | TRBV7-6 | TGTGCCAGCAGCTTTGGGACAGGGGGCTTGGGGTACCAAGAGACCCAGTACTTC | CASSFGTGGLGYQETQYF
. | TRBD2 | TRBJ2-7 | TRBV5-4 | TGTGCCAGCAGCTTGGGAAGCGGGGGGGCGAGTGAGCAGTACTTC | CASSLGSGGASEQYF
. | . | TRBJ1-4 | TRBV19 | TGTGCCAGTAGTATACAGGGTAACGCGGAAAAACTGTTTTTT | CASSIQGNAEKLFF
once | . | TRBJ2-3 | TRBV7-6 | TGTGCCAGCAGCTCGACGGGACTCAAAACAGATACGCAGTATTTT | CASSSTGLKTDTQYF
. | . | TRBJ1-3 | TRBV18 | TGTGCCAGCTCACCCCCTGGGGGGGGCATCTCTGGAAACACCATATATTTT | CASSPPGGGISGNTIYF
. | . | TRBJ1-1 | TRBV11-2 | TGTGCCAGCAGACCAGACGGGGACACTGAAGCTTTCTTT | CASRPDGDTEAFF
. | . | TRBJ2-4 | TRBV28 | TGTGCCAGCACCGGACAGCGGAAAAACATTCAGTACTTC | CASTGQRKNIQYF
. | TRBD1 | TRBJ1-2 | TRBV18 | TGTGCCAGCTCACCAACGGACAGGGTGGGAGGCTACACCTTC | CASSPTDRVGGYTF